Each of the 3 T cell receptor beta chains below was sequenced from the same sample in a study of blood T cell repertoires in COVID-19. The table came from immunoSEQ multiplex PCR; TCRdb's copy has only in-frame clones and leaves some out. The sample holds about 300,000 clones, around 92% seen once. Sequencing was done on a sample of peripheral blood. Source of these receptors: a man in his late teens or twenties who had recovered from COVID-19.

The chain carries TRBV7-2 and TRBJ1-6; 9 nucleotides align to TRBD1. V gave up 2 bases and J gave up 6 bases; unmatched junction bases: 11. The germline CDR1 and CDR2 sequences are SGHTA and FQGNSA. The CDR3 consists of 18 residues. CDR3 in amino acids: CASSLRDRVRGTNSPLHF. In DNA form, the CDR3 reads TGTGCCAGCAGCTTAAGGGACAGGGTTCGTGGGACTAATTCACCCCTCCACTTT.

CDR3 amino acids: CASSPNMGASSYNEQFF. The CDR3 coding sequence is TGTGCCAGCTCACCGAATATGGGGGCCAGCTCCTACAATGAGCAGTTCTTC. The chain couples TRBV18 to TRBJ2-1, with D maybe TRBD1 (6 bases). V was clipped by 3 bases and J by 0 bases, with 15 bases between them. CDR1 is KGHSH, CDR2 LQKENI, per germline. This CDR3 is 17 amino acids long.

The chain links TRBV16 to TRBJ1-4; possibly TRBD1 for D (5 bases). Germline V gene lookup returns CDR1 KGHSY and CDR2 FQNENV. The CDR3 runs to 14 residues. V was clipped by 1 base and J by 8 bases, with 11 bases between them. The CDR3 DNA reads TGTGCCAGCAGCCAATTCCAGGGAGGCGAAAAACTGTTTTTT. Translation gives CASSQFQGGEKLFF.